What follows describes a single T cell receptor beta chain. The data were obtained in a study of blood T cell repertoires in COVID-19. Seattle's cohort entered during active infection and was followed longitudinally. Sequenced by immunoSEQ multiplex PCR; TCRdb stores in-frame clones only, minus some. The profile shows some 270,000 clones, approximately 85% of them singletons. The V gene end was trimmed by 5 bases and the J gene end by 10 bases; junction bases not matched to a gene: 6. The CDR3 consists of 14 residues. Looked up from germline, CDR1 is MNHEY and CDR2 is SVGAGI. The sample consisted of peripheral blood. The clonotype was recovered from a human donor with COVID-19, enrolled during active disease. The donor label of this sample is uncertain. This rearrangement joins TRBV6-5 to TRBJ1-6; 9 bases map to TRBD1. The CDR3 protein is CASSPQGAQSPLHF. DNA for the CDR3: TGTGCCAGCAGTCCACAGGGGGCACAATCACCCCTCCACTTT.